The 11 T cell receptor beta chains given below trace back to one sample, sequenced in a study of blood T cell repertoires in COVID-19. Using immunoSEQ multiplex PCR, the repertoire was profiled, and TCRdb retains in-frame clones only, with some absent. The table has hundreds of thousands of clones, roughly 89% seen once. Sequences were obtained from peripheral blood. The origin of the receptors is a woman aged 35 to 49 with COVID-19, enrolled during active disease.

The chain recombines TRBV2 with TRBJ2-3, with TRBD1 matching over 8 bases. V lost 7 bases to trimming and J lost 0 bases; unmatched junction nucleotides: 3. The V gene's germline CDR1 is SNHLY and CDR2 FYNNEI. This CDR3 region has 14 residues. Written as DNA, the CDR3 is TGTGCCAGCACCAGGACAGGGAGCACAGATACGCAGTATTTT. Its protein product is CASTRTGSTDTQYF.

This chain joins TRBV10-2 and TRBJ1-4; 7 nucleotides align to TRBD1. Unmatched junction bases numbered 14, after V lost 6 bases and J lost 7 bases. Per germline, CDR1 WSHSY and CDR2 SAAADI. CDR3 length equals 16 residues. CDR3 loop: CASSLGTATRIEKLFF. Here the CDR3 DNA reads TGCGCCAGCAGCCTCGGGACAGCTACGAGAATTGAAAAACTGTTTTTT.

This chain links TRBV7-9 with TRBJ1-1; D gene unclear. CDR1 is SEHNR and CDR2 is FQNEAQ in the germline V gene (reference sequence). V was trimmed by 7 bases and J by 7 bases, leaving 19 bases between them. The CDR3 runs to 14 residues. The CDR3 DNA is TGTGCCAGCACACTAGGAGCCCAAAGCGATGAAGCTTTCTTT. Protein sequence: CASTLGAQSDEAFF.

Only one count was recorded for this clone. The V and J genes are TRBV6-5 and TRBJ1-1, with a possible D match to TRBD1 (6 bases). The CDR3 covers 16 residues. Germline V gives CDR1 MNHEY, CDR2 SVGAGI. Trimming took 4 bases from V and 7 from J, leaving 22 bases between them. CDR3 nucleotide sequence: TGTGCCAGCAGTTCAACGGCAGAAACAGGGAGGGTTGAAGCTTTCTTT. Encoded protein: CASSSTAETGRVEAFF.

V gene TRBV18 combines with J gene TRBJ2-7, with D perhaps matching TRBD2 (6 bases). The CDR3 totals 15 residues. V was trimmed by 2 bases and J by 2 bases, leaving 13 bases between them. Germline values: CDR1 KGHSH, CDR2 LQKENI. As DNA, the CDR3 is TGTGCCAGCTCACCAAATGCGGGGACGACCTACGAGCAGTACTTC. Residues: CASSPNAGTTYEQYF.

The rearrangement joins TRBV11-2 to TRBJ1-3, with D perhaps TRBD1 (5 bases). Trimming took 0 bases from V and 8 from J, leaving 20 bases between them. This CDR3 spans 17 amino acids. Per germline, CDR1 SGHAT and CDR2 FQNNGV. The CDR3 region has the DNA TGTGCCAGCAGCTTAGACGCAGGGTTAGTCGGCGGAGACACCATATATTTT. Encoded protein: CASSLDAGLVGGDTIYF.

Here the CDR3 reads CASSYGQFKMFF. The CDR3 DNA sequence: TGTGCCAGCAGTTACGGACAGTTCAAAATGTTTTTT. The chain employs TRBV6-2 or TRBV6-3 and TRBJ1-4; a weak D match, TRBD1 (6 bases). The germline CDR1 and CDR2 sequences are MNHEY and SVGEGT. The CDR3 covers 12 residues. V gave up 2 bases and J gave up 15 bases, with 13 bases separating them.

This clone is a singleton in its sample. CDR3 coding DNA: TGTGCCAGCAGTCTATTCAGGGGGCTTTCACCCCTCCACTTT. Its translation is CASSLFRGLSPLHF. The chain employs TRBV6-5 and TRBJ1-6; TRBD1 aligns across 8 bases. The junction had 6 bases not matched to a gene; V was cut back by 5 bases and J by 9 bases. This CDR3 contains 14 residues. Germline loops: CDR1 MNHEY, CDR2 SVGAGI.

This chain joins TRBV5-1 and TRBJ2-1; no clear D gene. Trimming left V 1 base short and J 8 bases short, with 10 bases between. The CDR3 length is 13 residues. Germline values: CDR1 SGHRS, CDR2 YFSETQ. The CDR3 region has the DNA TGCGCCAGCAGCTTGCGAGGATCCGATGAGCAGTTCTTC. It codes for CASSLRGSDEQFF.

The chain combines TRBV4-2 with TRBJ2-1, with 12 bases aligning to TRBD2. V shed 0 bases, J shed 8 bases, and the junction held 11 bases outside the gene matches. This CDR3 has 18 amino acids. Germline loops: CDR1 LGHNA, CDR2 YNFKEQ. CDR3 loop: CASSQEKLAGGPFHEQFF. In DNA form, the CDR3 reads TGTGCCAGCAGCCAAGAGAAGCTAGCGGGGGGGCCATTCCATGAGCAGTTCTTC.

This clone occurred once. V usage is TRBV30 and J usage is TRBJ1-4; D not resolved. CDR1 and CDR2 (germline): GTSNPN, SVGIG (reference sequence). The V gene lost 4 bases and the J gene lost 4 bases, with 13 bases spanning the gap. CDR3 length: 14 amino acids. CDR3 sequence reads: CAWNEASINEKLFF. The DNA of the CDR3 is TGTGCCTGGAACGAGGCGAGCATTAATGAAAAACTGTTTTTT.